The subject of this entry is one TCR beta chain. Assay: immunoSEQ multiplex PCR; the TCRdb copy retains only in-frame clones and omits some. The sample contains 90,000 to 150,000 clones, approximately 93% of which appear only once. This record belongs to a study of T cell changes during pregnancy in multiple sclerosis. Germline CDR1 reads SGHRS; CDR2 reads YFSETQ. V was pared by 4 bases and J by 4 bases, with 18 bases between. This CDR3 spans 15 amino acids. This TCR was sampled from a female donor with multiple sclerosis, enrolled in a pregnancy study. This chain connects TRBV5-1 to TRBJ2-7; D might be TRBD1 (6 bases). This specimen consisted of peripheral blood, obtained before pregnancy. Here the CDR3 reads CASSPSGTPGYEQYF. The CDR3 DNA is TGCGCCAGCAGCCCCTCCGGGACACCAGGTTACGAGCAGTACTTC.